The 30 T cell receptor beta chains given below trace back to one sample, sequenced in a study of T cell responses to AZD1222 COVID-19 vaccine. Sequencing was performed with immunoSEQ multiplex PCR; in TCRdb, only in-frame clones are kept and a portion is missing. The top ten hold about 9% of the sample, which has more than 150,000 clones, around 93% seen once. The sequences come from peripheral blood, collected on day 0 of AZD1222 vaccination. The origin of the receptors is an adult in good health.

The rearrangement uses TRBV11-2 and TRBJ2-5; 10 bases fit TRBD2. This CDR3 contains 15 residues. The trim removed 5 bases at V and 4 bases at J, leaving 7 bases unmatched. CDR1 SGHAT and CDR2 FQNNGV come from the germline V gene. This CDR3 reads CASSGTSGMGETQYF. DNA of the CDR3: TGTGCCAGCAGCGGAACTAGCGGGATGGGAGAGACCCAGTACTTC.

V is TRBV4-2 and J is TRBJ2-1; TRBD2 matches 14 bases. V was clipped by 2 bases and J by 7 bases; unmatched bases: 7. CDR1 and CDR2 from the germline V gene are LGHNA and YNFKEQ. CDR3 length: 17 amino acids. The CDR3: CASSQSTTSGRANEQFF. CDR3 nucleotides: TGTGCCAGCAGCCAATCGACGACTAGCGGGAGGGCGAATGAGCAGTTCTTC.

The chain joins TRBV10-2 to TRBJ1-5; weak D call: TRBD1 (5 bases). This CDR3 region has 16 residues. V was shortened by 0 bases and J by 0 bases, with 9 bases between the two germline ends. In germline, CDR1 is WSHSY, CDR2 SAAADI. CDR3 nucleotides: TGCGCCAGCAGTGAGTCGGGGGGGAATAGCAATCAGCCCCAGCATTTT. Its translation: CASSESGGNSNQPQHF.

The genes are TRBV6-2 or TRBV6-3 and TRBJ2-7, with D unclear. Trimming took 5 bases from V and 5 from J, leaving 16 bases between them. The CDR3 extends over 14 amino acids. Germline-derived CDR1 and CDR2 are MNHEY and SVGEGT. Here the CDR3 DNA reads TGTGCCAGCAGTAAAGAGACCCGTTGGGACGAGCAGTACTTC. It yields the protein CASSKETRWDEQYF.

This clone showed up just once. The chain links TRBV6-5 to TRBJ1-1; 8 nucleotides match TRBD1. Unmatched junction bases numbered 0, after V lost 0 bases and J lost 6 bases. CDR1 and CDR2 from the germline V gene are MNHEY and SVGAGI. The CDR3 sequence is 13 residues long. The chain's CDR3 is CASSYSGQAEAFF. The CDR3 coding sequence is TGTGCCAGCAGTTACTCGGGACAGGCTGAAGCTTTCTTT.

The J gene is TRBJ1-1, the V gene TRBV30, with 7 nucleotides matching TRBD1. The CDR3 has 14 amino acids. Per germline, CDR1 GTSNPN and CDR2 SVGIG (reference sequence). Losses at the gene ends were 2 bases for V and 5 bases for J; bases not matched to a gene: 8. In DNA, the CDR3 is TGTGCCTGGAGTCTTACAGGGGAGAGGACTGAAGCTTTCTTT. Protein: CAWSLTGERTEAFF.

This clone is a singleton in its sample. Other DNA sequences of this sample code for an identical CDR3. The chain is built from TRBV12-3 or TRBV12-4 and TRBJ1-5, with D unclear. With 6 bases removed from V and 7 bases from J, the gap between germline ends came to 7 bases. The CDR3 has 11 amino acids. CDR3 sequence (DNA): TGTGCCAGCAGCCTGGGACAGCCCCAGCATTTT. It yields the protein CASSLGQPQHF.

This clone has only a few counts. This rearrangement joins TRBV27 to TRBJ2-2; no definite D call. The CDR3 sequence is 13 residues long. Germline V CDR1 and CDR2: MNHEY, SMNVEV (reference sequence). V lost 3 bases, J lost 4 bases, and 6 bases lay in between. Here the CDR3 reads CASSLVSTGELFF. DNA for the CDR3: TGTGCCAGCAGTTTGGTTAGCACCGGGGAGCTGTTTTTT.

The chain carries TRBV4-1 and TRBJ1-6; 7 nucleotides match TRBD1. Germline trimming cut 0 bases from V and 3 bases from J; bases unmatched to any gene: 2. The germline gives CDR1 MGHRA, CDR2 YSYEKL. This CDR3 is built from 16 residues. In DNA form, the CDR3 reads TGCGCCAGCAGCCAAGATTGGGACAGCTATAATTCACCCCTCCACTTT. As protein: CASSQDWDSYNSPLHF.

The V call is TRBV25-1, the J call TRBJ2-3, with a possible D match to TRBD1 (5 bases). The germline V gene has CDR1 MGHDK and CDR2 SYGVNS. V was pared by 5 bases and J by 5 bases, with 20 bases between. The CDR3 runs 16 residues. The CDR3 nucleotides read TGTGCCAGCAGTAACCCGACAGCCCTCGGGTTAGATACGCAGTATTTT. It translates to CASSNPTALGLDTQYF. The complete variable domain, with remaining parts taken from reference TRBV25-1 and TRBJ2-3, reads EADIYQTPRYLVIGTGKKITLECSQTMGHDKMYWYQQDPGMELHLIHYSYGVNSTEKGDLSSESTVSRIRTEHFPLTLESARPSHTSQYLCASSNPTALGLDTQYFGPGTRLTVL.

The chain combines TRBV6-5 with TRBJ2-5; weak D call: TRBD2 (7 bases). V lost 4 bases and J lost 5, with 11 bases in between. Germline CDR1 and CDR2: MNHEY and SVGAGI. The CDR3 has 13 residues. The CDR3 here is CASSWEGGETQYF. CDR3 in DNA: TGTGCCAGCAGTTGGGAGGGGGGCGAGACCCAGTACTTC.

The gene calls are TRBV5-1 and TRBJ1-1; D gene uncertain. Germline V CDR1 and CDR2: SGHRS, YFSETQ. The ends were cut back, 0 bases at V and 1 base at J, with 7 bases in the middle. This CDR3 is built from 14 residues. The CDR3 DNA reads TGCGCCAGCAGCTTGGCTAACAGGAACACTGAAGCTTTCTTT. Encoded protein: CASSLANRNTEAFF. Supplemented by reference TRBV5-1 and TRBJ1-1, the full variable domain reads KAGVTQTPRYLIKTRGQQVTLSCSPISGHRSVSWYQQTPGQGLQFLFEYFSETQRNKGNFPGRFSGRQFSNSRSEMNVSTLELGDSALYLCASSLANRNTEAFFGQGTRLTVV.

The chain employs TRBV24-1 and TRBJ2-7; D is uncertain. Trimming took 0 bases from V and 4 from J, leaving 9 bases between them. Germline-derived CDR1 and CDR2 are KGHDR and SFDVKD. The length of the CDR3 is 14 residues. For the CDR3, the DNA is TGTGCCACCAGTGATTTGACTACCCCATACGAGCAGTACTTC. This gives the protein CATSDLTTPYEQYF.

V is TRBV27 and J is TRBJ2-3, with 10 nucleotides matching TRBD1. Germline-derived CDR1 and CDR2 are MNHEY and SMNVEV (reference sequence). The ends lost 0 bases at V and 6 bases at J; junction bases unmatched: 3. The CDR3 contains 15 residues. This CDR3 reads CASSLSWTGGDTQYF. In nucleotides, the CDR3 is TGTGCCAGCAGTTTATCCTGGACAGGGGGTGATACGCAGTATTTT.

The V and J genes are TRBV7-3 and TRBJ2-1, with TRBD2 identical over 9 bases. The length of the CDR3 is 15 residues. Per the germline V gene, CDR1 is SGHTA and CDR2 is FQGTGA. J lost 8 bases, V lost 2 bases, and 7 bases had no gene match. Written as DNA, the CDR3 is TGTGCCAGCAGCTTAGTCGGGACTAGCAGGCATGAGCAGTTCTTC. Translating gives CASSLVGTSRHEQFF.

The rearrangement joins TRBV30 to TRBJ1-2; D is ambiguous. Trimming took off 2 bases at V and 5 bases at J, with 9 bases between the two ends. Germline V gene sequence: CDR1 GTSNPN, CDR2 SVGIG (reference sequence). The CDR3 has 12 residues. Written as DNA, the CDR3 is TGTGCCTGGAGTTGGCAGGCGTATGGCTACACCTTC. This sequence encodes CAWSWQAYGYTF.

This chain connects TRBV18 to TRBJ2-7; no clear D. The germline V gene has CDR1 KGHSH and CDR2 LQKENI. V was trimmed by 3 bases and J by 0 bases, leaving 12 bases between them. The length of the CDR3 is 15 residues. The CDR3 DNA reads as TGTGCCAGCTCACCCAAACGATCGAGCTCCTACGAGCAGTACTTC. This codes for CASSPKRSSSYEQYF.

The rearrangement links TRBV4-3 to TRBJ2-7, with 8 bases aligning to TRBD2. V gave up 1 base and J gave up 0 bases; unmatched junction bases: 8. The CDR3 has 17 amino acids. Per germline, CDR1 LGHNA and CDR2 YSLEER. The CDR3 reads CASSQASGSGSSYEQYF. CDR3 DNA sequence: TGCGCCAGCAGCCAAGCCAGCGGGAGCGGGAGCTCCTACGAGCAGTACTTC.

V and J are TRBV2 and TRBJ1-1; D not resolved. Trimming took off 8 bases at V and 3 bases at J, with 16 bases between the two ends. Germline V CDR1 and CDR2: SNHLY, FYNNEI. This CDR3 is 14 amino acids long. The CDR3 protein is CASLSGGLDTEAFF. The CDR3 DNA reads as TGTGCCAGCCTTTCGGGCGGGCTGGACACTGAAGCTTTCTTT.

This chain uses TRBV7-3 with TRBJ1-3; possible D gene TRBD1, 5 bases. V was trimmed by 3 bases and J by 4 bases, leaving 10 bases between them. This CDR3 contains 14 residues. Looked up from germline, CDR1 is SGHTA and CDR2 is FQGTGA. CDR3: CASSLGGSGNTIYF. CDR3 sequence (DNA): TGTGCCAGCAGCTTGGGGGGGTCCGGAAACACCATATATTTT.

V and J are TRBV7-6 and TRBJ2-1, with D perhaps matching TRBD2 (6 bases). Germline V gives CDR1 SGHVS, CDR2 FNYEAQ. The CDR3 loop spans 15 amino acids. Trimming took off 5 bases at V and 4 bases at J, with 15 bases between the two ends. The CDR3 DNA reads TGTGCCAGCAGCCCAAGGAGGGCCATTTACAATGAGCAGTTCTTC. Residues: CASSPRRAIYNEQFF.

V and J are TRBV7-2 and TRBJ2-7; 7 nucleotides line up with TRBD2. The CDR3 consists of 15 residues. Looked up from germline, CDR1 is SGHTA and CDR2 is FQGNSA. V was clipped by 5 bases and J by 7 bases; unmatched bases: 14. DNA for the CDR3: TGTGCCAGCAGCATTAGGACTAGTGCTCGAGGAGAGCAGTACTTC. Amino acid sequence: CASSIRTSARGEQYF.

The chain carries TRBV7-8 and TRBJ2-5; TRBD2 might be the D (5 bases). V was cut by 5 bases and J by 1 base, with 17 bases left in between. The CDR3 is 16 amino acids. CDR1 is SGHVS, CDR2 FQNEAQ, per germline. CDR3 sequence: CASSPGGGGGQETQYF. CDR3 sequence (DNA): TGTGCCAGCAGCCCGGGTGGAGGCGGCGGCCAAGAGACCCAGTACTTC.

The V and J genes are TRBV5-1 and TRBJ2-3; the D gene is possibly TRBD2 (6 bases). Per the germline V gene, CDR1 is SGHRS and CDR2 is YFSETQ. This CDR3 is built from 14 residues. V lost 0 bases and J lost 4, with 9 bases in between. The CDR3 region has the DNA TGCGCCAGCAGCTTGGGTGGAGGGCCAGATACGCAGTATTTT. It specifies CASSLGGGPDTQYF.

This chain uses TRBV5-1 with TRBJ2-7, with TRBD2 matching over 13 bases. Germline CDR1 is SGHRS and CDR2 is YFSETQ. Trimming cost V 4 bases and J 3 bases; bases outside gene matches: 4. The CDR3 totals 15 residues. CDR3 loop: CASSLRTSGSYEQYF. The DNA for the CDR3 is TGCGCCAGCAGCCTCCGGACTAGCGGGAGCTACGAGCAGTACTTC.

The genes are TRBV9 and TRBJ2-7; no firm D call. Germline lookup yields CDR1 SGDLS and CDR2 YYNGEE. Trimming took 0 bases from V and 1 from J, leaving 8 bases between them. The CDR3 length is 14 residues. The CDR3 region is CASSVGPDSYEQYF. DNA of the CDR3: TGTGCCAGCAGCGTAGGACCGGATTCCTACGAGCAGTACTTC.

The V gene is TRBV28, the J gene TRBJ1-1; tentatively, D is TRBD1 (5 bases). V lost 6 bases and J 3 bases, leaving 17 bases between the germline ends. Germline loops: CDR1 MDHEN, CDR2 SYDVKM. This CDR3 region has 15 residues. The CDR3 coding sequence is TGTGCCAGCAGCCTACCACCAGGGTCCCACACTGAAGCTTTCTTT. Its protein product is CASSLPPGSHTEAFF.

The chain recombines TRBV5-6 with TRBJ2-5; D possibly uses TRBD1 or TRBD2 (6 bases each). Germline-derived CDR1 and CDR2 are SGHDT and YYEEEE. The CDR3 is made up of 15 amino acids. V was trimmed by 6 bases and J by 6 bases, leaving 21 bases between them. The CDR3 is CASTPGASGVKTQYF. The CDR3 nucleotides are TGTGCCAGCACCCCGGGGGCTTCGGGCGTGAAGACCCAGTACTTC.

This clone was detected once. The chain is built from TRBV5-1 and TRBJ2-3; D is ambiguous. From germline, CDR1 is SGHRS and CDR2 YFSETQ. V lost 1 base and J 6 bases, leaving 6 bases between the germline ends. The CDR3 covers 12 residues. CDR3 in amino acids: CASSLKGDTQYF. CDR3 DNA: TGCGCCAGCAGCTTGAAGGGTGATACGCAGTATTTT.

This chain links TRBV7-9 with TRBJ1-6; D gene unclear. This CDR3 has 16 residues. CDR1 and CDR2 (germline): SEHNR, FQNEAQ (reference sequence). The ends were cut back, 5 bases at V and 9 bases at J, with 20 bases in the middle. This CDR3 is CASSLHEFGIGSPLHF. The CDR3 nucleotides are TGTGCCAGCAGCCTCCACGAGTTCGGGATCGGTTCACCCCTCCACTTT.